This TCR beta chain stems from a study of spatial heterogeneity in lung cancer. For the study at large: Beta-chain sequences consistently outnumbered alpha-chain sequences in detection. Study results and limitations: The study found that expanded intratumoral alpha and beta TCR counts tracked tumor mutation counts. Quantities of ubiquitous and regional expanded TCRs paralleled ubiquitous and regional nonsynonymous mutations, respectively.

The time point is: sample taken at primary tumor resection. No cell sorting; template was whole RNA from tumor, lung tissue or PBMC. TCRdb reprocessed the 5' RACE reads via MiXCR and lists one record per CDR3 protein. The repertoire holds about 27,000 distinct CDR3 sequences, with just over 7% as singletons. This clonotype came up a few times. What it recognizes is unknown. V was shortened by 0 bases and J by 9 bases, with 18 bases between the two germline ends. The CDR3 loop spans 15 amino acids. CDR1 and CDR2 from the germline V gene are LGHDT and YNNKEL (reference sequence). The receptor's source is a male donor with early-stage non-small cell lung cancer. The chain joins TRBV3-1 to TRBJ2-7; D might be TRBD2 (5 bases). The specimen comprised lung tumor tissue, sampled at surgery. CDR3 coding DNA: TGTGCCAGCAGCCAAGATAAGGGTCTAGCCACCGGGCAGTACTTC. Translating gives CASSQDKGLATGQYF.